These 11 T cell receptor beta chains originate from one sample sequenced in a study of blood T cell repertoires in COVID-19. The repertoire was sequenced with immunoSEQ multiplex PCR; TCRdb's copy has only in-frame clones and lacks some. The repertoire holds 88,000 or so clones, with over 75% as singletons. Sequencing was carried out using peripheral blood. Receptor source: a man between 60 and 70 years old with acute or convalescent COVID-19.

This chain links TRBV6-5 with TRBJ2-3; no clear D gene. This CDR3 is built from 12 residues. Trimming cost V 0 bases and J 6 bases, with 4 bases left between them. CDR1 is MNHEY and CDR2 is SVGAGI in the germline V gene. The CDR3 reads CASSYSRDTQYF. The CDR3 nucleotides read TGTGCCAGCAGTTACTCGCGGGATACGCAGTATTTT.

The gene calls are TRBV4-3 and TRBJ2-5; TRBD1 is a possible D gene (6 bases). The CDR3 covers 17 residues. Trimming pared 1 base from V and 1 base from J, leaving 16 bases between. Germline CDR1 LGHNA, CDR2 YSLEER. The CDR3 DNA reads as TGCGCCAGCAGCCAAGTCAGGGGCAGGGCATTCCAAGAGACCCAGTACTTC. It yields the protein CASSQVRGRAFQETQYF.

This clone was detected only once. This chain links TRBV6-2 or TRBV6-3 with TRBJ1-5; D not resolved. The CDR3 runs to 15 residues. The germline CDR1 and CDR2 sequences are MNHEY and SVGEGT. With 6 bases removed from V and 1 base from J, the gap between germline ends came to 13 bases. CDR3 nucleotide sequence: TGTGCCAGCAGCCTCGATCTACCGAGCAATCAGCCCCAGCATTTT. This translates into CASSLDLPSNQPQHF.

This chain joins TRBV7-2 and TRBJ2-1, with D tentatively TRBD1 (6 bases). This CDR3 spans 14 amino acids. CDR1 and CDR2 (germline): SGHTA, FQGNSA. V shed 4 bases and J shed 4 bases, with 11 bases lying between them. CDR3 loop: CASSSDRVYNEQFF. CDR3 nucleotides: TGTGCCAGCAGCTCGGACAGAGTTTACAATGAGCAGTTCTTC.

This clone was seen more than once but under ten times. The CDR3 DNA sequence: TGCGCCAGCAGCTACAGGGGGTACTATGGCTACACCTTC. Its protein product is CASSYRGYYGYTF. V is TRBV4-1 and J is TRBJ1-2; 8 bases are a match to TRBD1. Per the germline V gene, CDR1 is MGHRA and CDR2 is YSYEKL. The CDR3 length is 13 residues. The V and J ends lost 5 bases and 3 bases, in that order; junction bases with no gene match: 2.

The V gene is TRBV18, the J gene TRBJ2-3, with 9 bases that match TRBD2. Trimming took 4 bases from V and 4 from J; bases not matched to a gene: 9. This CDR3 region has 16 residues. CDR1 and CDR2 from the germline V gene are KGHSH and LQKENI. This CDR3 reads CASSRDPSGVADTQYF. In DNA, the CDR3 is TGTGCCAGCTCACGGGACCCTAGCGGGGTTGCAGATACGCAGTATTTT.

This chain joins TRBV11-2 and TRBJ2-3; maybe TRBD2 (6 bases). Trimming took off 5 bases at V and 8 bases at J, with 11 bases between the two ends. Germline CDR1 is SGHAT and CDR2 is FQNNGV. CDR3 length: 12 residues. The chain's CDR3 is CASSAPAGTQYF. In DNA, the CDR3 is TGTGCCAGCAGCGCCCCAGCGGGTACGCAGTATTTT.

This clone came up once. The chain is built from TRBV14 and TRBJ2-5; D might be TRBD2 (7 bases). The germline V gene encodes CDR1 SGHDN and CDR2 FVKESK. Trimming stripped 3 bases from V and 4 bases from J, with 21 bases between. The CDR3 extends over 17 amino acids. The CDR3: CASSHRSGTPGGETQYF. The CDR3 region has the DNA TGTGCCAGCAGCCATCGTTCCGGGACACCGGGAGGAGAGACCCAGTACTTC.

CDR3 coding DNA: TGTGCCAGCAGCTTATCTATGCCCAGGGAGACCCAGTACTTC. Amino acid sequence: CASSLSMPRETQYF. The chain links TRBV7-2 to TRBJ2-5; no clear D. The ends were cut back, 2 bases at V and 5 bases at J, with 12 bases in the middle. Germline assignment: CDR1 SGHTA and CDR2 FQGNSA. CDR3 length equals 14 residues. The whole variable domain, remainder taken from reference TRBV7-2 and TRBJ2-5, is GAGVSQSPSNKVTEKGKDVELRCDPISGHTALYWYRQSLGQGLEFLIYFQGNSAPDKSGLPSDRFSAERTGGSVSTLTIQRTQQEDSAVYLCASSLSMPRETQYFGPGTRLLVL.

The chain employs TRBV5-4 and TRBJ2-3, with 8 bases matching TRBD2. The CDR3 extends over 18 amino acids. V lost 2 bases, J lost 5 bases, and 16 bases stayed unmatched. Germline lookup yields CDR1 SGHNT and CDR2 YYREEE (reference sequence). The CDR3 spells CASSLMGSGGAFEDTQYF. The CDR3 nucleotides are TGTGCCAGCAGCTTAATGGGTTCGGGGGGGGCCTTTGAAGATACGCAGTATTTT.

This clone has only one observation. The V call is TRBV25-1, the J call TRBJ2-1; 13 bases fit TRBD2. CDR3 size: 18 residues. The trim removed 1 base at V and 5 bases at J, leaving 8 bases unmatched. Germline V gene data show CDR1 as MGHDK and CDR2 as SYGVNS. The CDR3 coding sequence is TGTGCCAGCAGTGAATTATGGGGACTAGCGGGACAGGACAATGAGCAGTTCTTC. The encoded protein is CASSELWGLAGQDNEQFF.